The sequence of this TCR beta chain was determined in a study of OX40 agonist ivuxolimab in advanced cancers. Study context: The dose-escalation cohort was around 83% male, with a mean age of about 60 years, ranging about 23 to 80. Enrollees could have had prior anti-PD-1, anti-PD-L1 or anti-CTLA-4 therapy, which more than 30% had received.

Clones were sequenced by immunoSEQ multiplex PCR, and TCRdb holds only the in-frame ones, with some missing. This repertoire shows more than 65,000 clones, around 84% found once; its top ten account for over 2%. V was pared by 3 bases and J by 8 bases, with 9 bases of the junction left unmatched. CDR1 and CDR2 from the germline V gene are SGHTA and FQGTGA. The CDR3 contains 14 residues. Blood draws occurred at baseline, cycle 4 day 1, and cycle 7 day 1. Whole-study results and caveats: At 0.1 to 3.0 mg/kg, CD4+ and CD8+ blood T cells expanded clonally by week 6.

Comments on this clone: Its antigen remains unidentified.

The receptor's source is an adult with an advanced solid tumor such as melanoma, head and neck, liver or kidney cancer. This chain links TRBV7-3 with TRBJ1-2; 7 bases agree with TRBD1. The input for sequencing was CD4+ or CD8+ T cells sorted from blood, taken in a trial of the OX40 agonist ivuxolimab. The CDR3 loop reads CASSFRAGGDGYTF. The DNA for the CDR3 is TGTGCCAGCAGCTTTAGGGCAGGGGGAGACGGCTACACCTTC.